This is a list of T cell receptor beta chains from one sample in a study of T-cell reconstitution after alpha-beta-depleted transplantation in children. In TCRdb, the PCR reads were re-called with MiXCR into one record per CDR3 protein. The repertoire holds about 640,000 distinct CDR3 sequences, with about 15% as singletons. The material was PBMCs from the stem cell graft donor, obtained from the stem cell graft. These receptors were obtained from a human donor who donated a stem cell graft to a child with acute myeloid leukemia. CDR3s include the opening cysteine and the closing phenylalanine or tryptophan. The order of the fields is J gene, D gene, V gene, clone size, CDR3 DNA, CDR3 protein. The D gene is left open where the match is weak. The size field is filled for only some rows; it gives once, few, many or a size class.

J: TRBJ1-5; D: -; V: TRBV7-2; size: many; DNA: TGTGCCAGCAGCTTAGTGGACAGCAATCAGCCCCAGCATTTT; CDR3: CASSLVDSNQPQHF
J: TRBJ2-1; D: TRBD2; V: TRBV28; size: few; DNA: TGTGCCAGCCTATCGGGAGGATACAATGAGCAGTTCTTC; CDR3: CASLSGGYNEQFF
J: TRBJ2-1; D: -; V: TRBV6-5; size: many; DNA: TGTGCCAGCAGTCCGTTGGCCTCTTCCTACAATGAGCAGTTCTTC; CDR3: CASSPLASSYNEQFF
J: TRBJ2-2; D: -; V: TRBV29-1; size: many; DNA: TGCAGCGTTGACAGGGGTTTGGACACCGGGGAGCTGTTTTTT; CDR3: CSVDRGLDTGELFF
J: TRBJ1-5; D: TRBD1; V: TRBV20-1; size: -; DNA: TGCAGTGCTAGGGGAGACAGGGAGGATCAGCCCCAGCATTTT; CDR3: CSARGDREDQPQHF
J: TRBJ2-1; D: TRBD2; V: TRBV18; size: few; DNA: TGTGCCAGCTCACGGGAGCGGGAAACCTACAATGAGCAGTTCTTC; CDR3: CASSRERETYNEQFF
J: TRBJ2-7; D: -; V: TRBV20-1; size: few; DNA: TGCAGTGCTAGCGCTTCCGGGACAACCTACGAGCAGTACTTC; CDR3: CSASASGTTYEQYF
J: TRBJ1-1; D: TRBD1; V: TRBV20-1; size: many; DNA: TGCAGTGCTAGAGGCTTCCAGGGGGTGGACACTGAAGCTTTCTTT; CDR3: CSARGFQGVDTEAFF
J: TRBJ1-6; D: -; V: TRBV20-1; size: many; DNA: TGCAGTGCTAGTGACAGAGGCAATTCACCCCTCCACTTT; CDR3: CSASDRGNSPLHF
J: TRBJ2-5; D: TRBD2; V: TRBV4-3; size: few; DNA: TGCGCCAGCAGCCAAGGGCGAAGGAAGCGGGGAGAGACCCAGTACTTC; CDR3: CASSQGRRKRGETQYF
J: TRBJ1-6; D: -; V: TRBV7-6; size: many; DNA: TGTGCCAGCAGCCCCTGGGACGGGAGCTCCTATAATTCACCCCTCCACTTT; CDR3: CASSPWDGSSYNSPLHF
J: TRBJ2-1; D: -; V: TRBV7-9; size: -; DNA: TGTGCCAGCAGCTCGTCCGGTATCAATGAGCAGTTCTTC; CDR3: CASSSSGINEQFF
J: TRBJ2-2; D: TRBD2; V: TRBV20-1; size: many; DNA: TGCAGTGGGGCCGCGGGGGACACCGGGGAGCTGTTTTTT; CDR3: CSGAAGDTGELFF
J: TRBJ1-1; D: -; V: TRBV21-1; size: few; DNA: TGTGCCAGCAGCAAAGGCTGGGTGGCAGATATCAGACCGAACACTGAAGCTTTCTTT; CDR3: CASSKGWVADIRPNTEAFF
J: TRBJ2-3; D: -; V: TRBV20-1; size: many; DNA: TGCAGTGCTCCCCGTAAACCGGGACCCCCTGCGTCGAATACGCAGTATTTT; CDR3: CSAPRKPGPPASNTQYF
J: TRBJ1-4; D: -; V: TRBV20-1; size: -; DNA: TGCAGTGCTAGATCGGGGAGTAGTGAAAAACTGTTTTTT; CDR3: CSARSGSSEKLFF
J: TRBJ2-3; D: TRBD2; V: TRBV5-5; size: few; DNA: TGTGCCAGCAGCTTGGCCGACGGGGGGGCAGATACGCAGTATTTT; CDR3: CASSLADGGADTQYF
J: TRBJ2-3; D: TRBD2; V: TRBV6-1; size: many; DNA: TGTGCCAGCAGAGTAGCGGGGGGCACAGATACGCAGTATTTT; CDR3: CASRVAGGTDTQYF
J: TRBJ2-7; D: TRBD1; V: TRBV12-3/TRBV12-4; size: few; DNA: TGTGCCAGCAGTTTAAGAGGGGGCGGCTACGAGCAGTACTTC; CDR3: CASSLRGGGYEQYF
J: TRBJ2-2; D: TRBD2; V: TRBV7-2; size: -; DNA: TGTGCCAGCAGCACACCTAATAGCGGGGGGGCAGTCGGGGAGCTGTTTTTT; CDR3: CASSTPNSGGAVGELFF
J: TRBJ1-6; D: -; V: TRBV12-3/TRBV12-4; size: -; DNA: TGTGCCAGCAGTTTGGTAGTCGGCTCCTATAGTTCACCCCTCCACTTT; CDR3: CASSLVVGSYSSPLHF
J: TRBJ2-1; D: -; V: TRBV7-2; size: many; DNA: TGTGCCAGCACCCGCTCTCCGGATGAGCAGTTCTTC; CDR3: CASTRSPDEQFF
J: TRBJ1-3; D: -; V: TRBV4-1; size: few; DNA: TGCGCCAGCAGCCCATCCCAGGGGCGCTCTGGAAACACCATATATTTT; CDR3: CASSPSQGRSGNTIYF
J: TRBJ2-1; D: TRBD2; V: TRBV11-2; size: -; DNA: TGTGCCAGCAGCTCACCTTGGGCGTTAGCGGGGGGCGGGTACAATGAGCAGTTCTTC; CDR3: CASSSPWALAGGGYNEQFF
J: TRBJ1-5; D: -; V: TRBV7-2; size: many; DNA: TGTGCCAGCAGCTTAGTTAAGGGCAATCAGCCCCAGCATTTT; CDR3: CASSLVKGNQPQHF
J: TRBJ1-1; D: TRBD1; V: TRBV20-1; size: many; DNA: TGCAGTGCAAAACAGGGGGCAACTAACACTGAAGCTTTCTTT; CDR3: CSAKQGATNTEAFF
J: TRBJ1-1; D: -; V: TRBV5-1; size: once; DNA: TGCGCCAGCAGCCGGCTTCGAGACAGGACGAATGAAGCTTTCTTT; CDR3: CASSRLRDRTNEAFF
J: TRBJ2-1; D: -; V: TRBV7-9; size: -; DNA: TGTGCCAGCAGCTTAGTGAAACTACCAAATGAGCGGTTCTTC; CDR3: CASSLVKLPNERFF
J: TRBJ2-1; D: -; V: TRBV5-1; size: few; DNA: TGCGCCAGCAGCTTGGCCACTTTGGGGGAACAGTTCTTC; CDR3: CASSLATLGEQFF
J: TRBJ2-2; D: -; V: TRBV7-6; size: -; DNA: TGTGCCAGCAGCGACGGCGGGCGCGGGGAGCTGTTTTTT; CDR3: CASSDGGRGELFF
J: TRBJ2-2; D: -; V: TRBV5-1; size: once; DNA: TGCGCCAGCAGCTTATTTCTGGGGGTCATGAACACCGGGGAGCTGTTTTTT; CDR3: CASSLFLGVMNTGELFF
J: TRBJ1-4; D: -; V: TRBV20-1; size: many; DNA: TGCAGTGCTAGAGAGGCAGGCGGAGAAAAACTGTTTTTT; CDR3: CSAREAGGEKLFF
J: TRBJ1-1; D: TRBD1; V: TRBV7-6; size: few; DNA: TGTGCCAGCAGCTTAGCGATGGGACAGGGGCCGAACACTGAAGCTTTCTTT; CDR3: CASSLAMGQGPNTEAFF
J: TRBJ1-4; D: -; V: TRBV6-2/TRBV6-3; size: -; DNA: TGTGCCAGCAGTTGGACATTCCTGGGGAATGAAAAACTGTTTTTT; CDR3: CASSWTFLGNEKLFF
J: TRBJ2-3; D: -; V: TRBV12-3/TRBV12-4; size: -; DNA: TGTGCCAGCAGCCTAGTAGTCTCTAGCACAGATACGCAGTATTTT; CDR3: CASSLVVSSTDTQYF
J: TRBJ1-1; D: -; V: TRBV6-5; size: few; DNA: TGTGCCAGCAGTTTAGAATCTTCTCCAGGTATCGAAGCTTTCTTT; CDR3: CASSLESSPGIEAFF
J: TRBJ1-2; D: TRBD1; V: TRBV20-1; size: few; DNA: TGCAGACCGACAGGGGGTAACTATGGCTACACCTTC; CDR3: CRPTGGNYGYTF
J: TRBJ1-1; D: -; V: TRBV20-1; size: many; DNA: TGCAGTGCTAGCCCGCTGAGGGGGAACACTGAAGCTTTCTTT; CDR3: CSASPLRGNTEAFF
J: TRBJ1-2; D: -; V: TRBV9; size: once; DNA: TGTGCCAGCAGGCAGGGAGCGGCTGGCTACACCTTC; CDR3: CASRQGAAGYTF
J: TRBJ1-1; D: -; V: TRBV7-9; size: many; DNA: TGTGCCAGCAGCTTTGGGACCACTGAAGCTTTCTTT; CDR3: CASSFGTTEAFF
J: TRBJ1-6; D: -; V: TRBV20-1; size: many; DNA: TGCAGTGCTAACAAATATAATTCACCCCTCCACTTT; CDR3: CSANKYNSPLHF
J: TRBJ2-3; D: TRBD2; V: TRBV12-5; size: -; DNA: TGTGCTAGTGGTTTGATCCGCGCCAGCGGGGGGACCACAGATACGCAGTATTTT; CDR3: CASGLIRASGGTTDTQYF
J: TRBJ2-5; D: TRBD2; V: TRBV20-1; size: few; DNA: TGCAGTGCTACCGAGACTAGCGGGGAGATTCAAGAGACCCAGTACTTC; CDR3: CSATETSGEIQETQYF
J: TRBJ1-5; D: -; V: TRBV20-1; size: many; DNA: TGCAGTGCGCAGGGACGGCTCAGCAATCAGCCCCAGCATTTT; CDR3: CSAQGRLSNQPQHF